What follows are 13 T cell receptor beta chains derived from one specimen sequenced in a study of neurological immune-mediated disorders. TCRdb ran MiXCR on the 5' RACE reads and lists one entry per CDR3 protein. This sample yields about 66,000 distinct CDR3 sequences, of which about 3.4% are seen a single time; 3.7% belongs to the top ten. The source material was PBMCs. The receptors originated from a man between 35 and 55 years old with multiple sclerosis.

In this sample, this clonotype turned up many times. The rearrangement links TRBV6-6 to TRBJ1-5; no firm D call. The CDR3 spans 14 residues. V was trimmed by 0 bases and J by 1 base, leaving 4 bases between them. CDR1 MNHNY and CDR2 SVGAGI come from the germline V gene (reference sequence). The CDR3 spells CASSYSPSNQPQHF. The DNA for the CDR3 is TGTGCCAGCAGTTACTCGCCAAGCAATCAGCCCCAGCATTTT.

This clonotype was seen ten or more times. The gene calls are TRBV5-1 and TRBJ1-4; perhaps TRBD1 as D (5 bases). This CDR3 region has 16 residues. Trimming took 0 bases from V and 0 from J, leaving 9 bases between them. Germline V gene data show CDR1 as SGHRS and CDR2 as YFSETQ. The CDR3 region is CASSLGQHATNEKLFF. The CDR3 DNA sequence: TGCGCCAGCAGCTTGGGACAGCATGCAACTAATGAAAAACTGTTTTTT. Based on the CDR3 plus reference TRBV5-1 and TRBJ1-4, the full variable domain is KAGVTQTPRYLIKTRGQQVTLSCSPISGHRSVSWYQQTPGQGLQFLFEYFSETQRNKGNFPGRFSGRQFSNSRSEMNVSTLELGDSALYLCASSLGQHATNEKLFFGSGTQLSVL.

This clonotype was recorded many times. The chain couples TRBV7-6 to TRBJ2-2; 11 bases agree with TRBD2. The junction had 4 bases not matched to a gene; V was cut back by 4 bases and J by 6 bases. CDR1 is SGHVS and CDR2 is FNYEAQ in the germline V gene. CDR3 length: 15 amino acids. This CDR3 reads CASSSGTSGSGELFF. The DNA for the CDR3 is TGTGCCAGCAGCTCCGGGACTAGCGGATCCGGGGAGCTGTTTTTT.

This clonotype has ten or more counts. J is TRBJ2-7 and V is TRBV6-5; a possible D gene is TRBD2 (5 bases). This CDR3 is built from 13 residues. V lost 8 bases to trimming and J lost 3 bases, with 14 bases between them. CDR1 MNHEY and CDR2 SVGAGI come from the germline V gene. Here the CDR3 reads CASHVPGSYEQYF. CDR3 bases: TGTGCCAGCCACGTCCCTGGGAGCTACGAGCAGTACTTC.

This clonotype was detected many times. This sequence joins TRBV3-1 and TRBJ2-5, with 8 bases lining up with TRBD1. This CDR3 has 12 residues. Germline V CDR1 and CDR2: LGHDT, YNNKEL (reference sequence). V was clipped by 6 bases and J by 7 bases; unmatched bases: 4. The CDR3 reads CASSLQGATQYF. The CDR3 coding sequence is TGTGCCAGCAGTCTCCAGGGGGCGACCCAGTACTTC.

This clonotype showed up many times. The chain couples TRBV5-5 to TRBJ2-7, with TRBD1 identical over 11 bases. J gave up 4 bases and V 3 bases, and 6 bases lay outside the gene matches. Germline CDR1 and CDR2: SGHKS and YYEKEE (reference sequence). The CDR3 length is 15 residues. CDR3 DNA sequence: TGTGCCAGCAGCTCCGCCGGGACAGGGGGTTACGAGCAGTACTTC. This translates into CASSSAGTGGYEQYF.

In this sample, this clonotype turned up many times. This chain connects TRBV20-1 to TRBJ2-1; tentative D call: TRBD2 (5 bases). CDR3 size: 14 residues. Trimming took off 6 bases at V and 0 bases at J, with 12 bases between the two ends. CDR1 is DFQATT and CDR2 is SNEGSKA in the germline V gene (reference sequence). The CDR3 sequence: CSAGDHSSYNEQFF. In DNA form, the CDR3 reads TGCAGTGCGGGAGACCATAGCTCCTACAATGAGCAGTTCTTC.

The table lists this clonotype with many counts. The J gene is TRBJ1-5, the V gene TRBV12-3 or TRBV12-4; possible D gene TRBD1, 5 bases. V lost 5 bases, J lost 11 bases, and 19 bases lay in between. The length of the CDR3 is 14 residues. The CDR3 reads CASSVGTPLSAQHF. For the CDR3, the DNA is TGTGCCAGCAGTGTCGGGACCCCACTATCGGCCCAGCATTTT.

This clonotype has at least ten counts. The chain carries TRBV5-6 and TRBJ2-7; the D gene is possibly TRBD1 (6 bases). Trimming cost V 2 bases and J 2 bases, with 14 bases left between them. The germline CDR1 and CDR2 sequences are SGHDT and YYEEEE. This CDR3 comprises 15 residues. The CDR3 spells CASSFEQGLTYEQYF. The CDR3 DNA is TGTGCCAGCAGCTTTGAGCAGGGGCTAACCTACGAGCAGTACTTC.

This clonotype appeared many times. The J gene is TRBJ2-1, the V gene TRBV5-1; 12 bases fit TRBD2. Trimming removed 4 bases from V and 5 bases from J; junction bases left unmatched: 4. Germline V gives CDR1 SGHRS, CDR2 YFSETQ. The CDR3 is made up of 15 amino acids. CDR3 sequence reads: CASSPRTSGNNEQFF. The CDR3 DNA follows: TGCGCCAGCAGCCCCAGGACTAGCGGGAACAATGAGCAGTTCTTC. The entire variable domain, with the rest obtained from reference TRBV5-1 and TRBJ2-1, is as follows: KAGVTQTPRYLIKTRGQQVTLSCSPISGHRSVSWYQQTPGQGLQFLFEYFSETQRNKGNFPGRFSGRQFSNSRSEMNVSTLELGDSALYLCASSPRTSGNNEQFFGPGTRLTVL.

This clonotype was seen ten or more times. The gene calls are TRBV6-5 and TRBJ1-1, with 7 positions matching TRBD1. CDR1 and CDR2 from the germline V gene are MNHEY and SVGAGI. The CDR3 contains 14 residues. V trimming: 6 bases; J trimming: 1 base; junction bases outside the gene matches: 5. The CDR3 is CASRPTGRNTEAFF. CDR3 bases: TGTGCCAGCAGACCGACAGGGCGGAACACTGAAGCTTTCTTT.

This clonotype was picked up many times. This rearrangement joins TRBV3-1 to TRBJ1-3; D unclear. CDR3 length equals 12 residues. Between the trimmed V and J ends, which lost 1 base and 7 bases, there was a span of 5 bases. CDR1 and CDR2 from the germline V gene are LGHDT and YNNKEL (reference sequence). This CDR3 reads CASSQGPNTIYF. As DNA, the CDR3 is TGTGCCAGCAGCCAAGGGCCCAACACCATATATTTT.

This clonotype was picked up many times. The gene calls are TRBV5-1 and TRBJ1-1; 9 bases are a match to TRBD1. Germline CDR1 is SGHRS and CDR2 is YFSETQ. CDR3 length: 16 residues. Unmatched junction bases numbered 6, after V lost 3 bases and J lost 0 bases. The chain's CDR3 is CASSSGQGGMNTEAFF. As DNA, the CDR3 is TGCGCCAGCAGCTCGGGACAGGGAGGGATGAACACTGAAGCTTTCTTT.